Below, 6 T cell receptor beta chains from the same sample are listed, as sequenced in a study of Graves' ophthalmopathy and Graves' hyperthyroidism. Amplification of the TCR beta CDR3 regions used RNA transcripts (as template). First-round RT-PCR used HTBI primers; second-round multiplex PCR followed. MiXCR, run by TCRdb on the multiplex PCR reads, gives a single entry per CDR3 protein. This table has some 360,000 distinct CDR3 sequences, 17% appearing once. Material for sequencing was peripheral blood. The receptors were sampled from an adult woman with stable Graves' hyperthyroidism.

The chain couples TRBV11-1 to TRBJ2-5, with 14 bases aligning to TRBD2. The CDR3 length is 15 residues. Per the germline V gene, CDR1 is SGHAT and CDR2 is FQDESV (reference sequence). Trimming cost V 3 bases and J 7 bases; bases outside gene matches: 4. CDR3 amino acids: CASSFQGTSGGTQYF. DNA of the CDR3: TGTGCCAGCAGCTTCCAGGGGACTAGCGGGGGGACCCAGTACTTC.

The rearrangement uses TRBV28 and TRBJ2-3; 8 bases are shared with TRBD2. The CDR3 is 15 amino acids. CDR1 is MDHEN and CDR2 is SYDVKM in the germline V gene. The V segment lost 8 bases and the J segment 4 bases; nucleotides outside the gene matches: 11. CDR3 DNA: TGTGCCAGCCGAGCAGCGGGAGACCCGGCAGATACGCAGTATTTT. Its protein product is CASRAAGDPADTQYF. Supplemented by reference TRBV28 and TRBJ2-3, the full variable domain reads DVKVTQSSRYLVKRTGEKVFLECVQDMDHENMFWYRQDPGLGLRLIYFSYDVKMKEKGDIPEGYSVSREKKERFSLILESASTNQTSMYLCASRAAGDPADTQYFGPGTRLTVL.

Many counts were recorded for this clonotype. The chain carries TRBV5-1 and TRBJ2-5; 11 bases map to TRBD2. The V gene's germline CDR1 is SGHRS and CDR2 YFSETQ. V lost 4 bases, J lost 0 bases, and 8 bases stayed unmatched. The CDR3 contains 17 residues. The DNA of the CDR3 is TGCGCCAGCAGCGGGGGGACTAGCGGAGCAAACCAAGAGACCCAGTACTTC. It is translated as CASSGGTSGANQETQYF.

There are many counts of this clonotype. The chain carries TRBV27 and TRBJ1-1, with unresolved D. The CDR3 extends over 11 amino acids. Germline-derived CDR1 and CDR2 are MNHEY and SMNVEV (reference sequence). Trimming removed 6 bases from V and 11 bases from J, with 13 bases in between. The CDR3 reads CASRGIGLAFF. In DNA, the CDR3 is TGTGCCAGCAGGGGCATCGGTTTGGCTTTCTTT.

This clonotype was seen ten or more times. This chain uses TRBV27 with TRBJ1-1; D ambiguous. Germline values: CDR1 MNHEY, CDR2 SMNVEV (reference sequence). The CDR3 length is 13 residues. Trimming stripped 7 bases from V and 4 bases from J, with 13 bases between. CDR3 protein: CASKPGLGTEAFF. Written as DNA, the CDR3 is TGTGCCAGCAAGCCCGGGTTGGGCACTGAAGCTTTCTTT.

This clonotype appeared many times. This chain connects TRBV12-3 or TRBV12-4 to TRBJ2-7; TRBD2 might be the D (5 bases). Trimming left V 5 bases short and J 1 base short, with 12 bases between. The CDR3 is 14 amino acids. CDR3 sequence (DNA): TGTGCCAGCAGTCCTTTTAGGACTTCCTACGAGCAGTACTTC. This encodes CASSPFRTSYEQYF.